This T cell receptor beta chain derives from a study of breast tumors, draining lymph nodes, adjacent tissues. TCRdb itself ran the multiplex PCR reads through MiXCR, one entry per CDR3 protein. The sample includes around 230,000 distinct CDR3 sequences, about a third of them seen just once. Comment on this clonotype: The antigen remains unidentified.

Between the trimmed V and J ends, which lost 2 bases and 0 bases, there was a span of 7 bases. This CDR3 is built from 14 residues. Germline V gives CDR1 KGHSH, CDR2 LQKENI. Notes on the study in general: Tumor TCR diversity was below lymph nodes but above nontumor tissue. Data fit most tumor T cells coming from lymph node, expanding in tumor. Luminal-like breast cancer showed significantly higher tumor–nontumor repertoire similarity than basal-like.

The lymph nodes were axillary draining lymph nodes from breast cancer patients. The source is a female donor with breast cancer. Some clones in this sample may be carry-over from other donors' samples. Material for sequencing was axillary lymph node tissue. V usage is TRBV18 and J usage is TRBJ1-1; maybe TRBD1 (6 bases). This CDR3 is CASSPDRMNTEAFF. The CDR3 coding sequence is TGTGCCAGCTCACCAGACAGGATGAACACTGAAGCTTTCTTT.